This entry describes one T cell receptor (beta chain). This sample stems from a study of T cells in Graves' hyperthyroidism and ophthalmopathy. CDR3 length: 16 amino acids. CDR1 LNHNV and CDR2 YYDKDF come from the germline V gene (reference sequence). Between the trimmed V and J ends, which lost 0 bases and 0 bases, there was a span of 12 bases. The investigators amplified TCR beta CDR3 regions from RNA transcripts. HTBI primers were used for first-round RT-PCR of the TCR CDR3. One entry per CDR3 protein results from TCRdb running MiXCR on the multiplex PCR reads. Of approximately 590,000 distinct CDR3 sequences listed, approximately 44% are singletons. Hyperthyroidism patients were newly diagnosed, had disease duration under 2 months, and were aged 18 to 65 years.

The V call is TRBV15, the J call TRBJ2-7; tentatively, D is TRBD1 (5 bases). The source material was peripheral blood or thyroid tissue (not recorded which). The TCR originated in a woman between 18 and 29 years old with Graves' hyperthyroidism. The CDR3 region has the DNA TGTGCCACCAGCAGAGATCAGGGCCTGCTCTCCTACGAGCAGTACTTC. Its translation is CATSRDQGLLSYEQYF. The entire variable domain, with the rest obtained from reference TRBV15 and TRBJ2-7, is as follows: DAMVIQNPRYQVTQFGKPVTLSCSQTLNHNVMYWYQQKSSQAPKLLFHYYDKDFNNEADTPDNFQSRRPNTSFCFLDIRSPGLGDTAMYLCATSRDQGLLSYEQYFGPGTRLTVT.